The 5 T cell receptor beta chains below all came from one sample that was sequenced in a study of T cells in localized non-small cell lung cancer (dated by TCRdb to 2018 to 2021). The receptor library was made with the immunoSEQ multiplex PCR assay. In TCRdb, the immuneACCESS table is reduced to in-frame sequences with V and J assigned. These tables do not hold every clone; where another copy was compared, an unresolved V gene accounts for under half, and the others remain unexplained. The sample table holds around 35,000 clones, of which around 85% were seen once. Less than 8.5% of the sample rests with the top ten. This specimen was peripheral blood, taken before any cancer treatment. These TCRs come from a woman aged 40-70 years with stage I lung adenocarcinoma.

This chain joins TRBV28 and TRBJ1-5, with D unclear. There are 17 residues in the CDR3. Germline V gene sequence: CDR1 MDHEN, CDR2 SYDVKM. Deletions cut 5 bases from V and 2 bases from J, with 19 bases between. The CDR3 loop is CASSQRTLDVGNQPQHF. The CDR3 nucleotides are TGTGCCAGCAGTCAACGGACTCTTGACGTGGGCAATCAGCCCCAGCATTTT.

The chain is built from TRBV5-6 and TRBJ1-1; possible D gene TRBD1, 5 bases. The V end was cut by 1 base, the J end by 0 bases, with 13 bases between. The CDR3 consists of 16 residues. From germline, CDR1 is SGHDT and CDR2 YYEEEE. CDR3 nucleotides: TGTGCCAGCAGCTTGCGTAGGGGAGGGATGAACACTGAAGCTTTCTTT. This translates into CASSLRRGGMNTEAFF.

This clone was observed a handful of times. The chain recombines TRBV18 with TRBJ1-5; perhaps TRBD1 as D (5 bases). Germline V CDR1 and CDR2: KGHSH, LQKENI. V dropped 3 bases and J dropped 1 base, with 7 bases sitting between them. This CDR3 region has 14 residues. The CDR3 sequence is CASSPGRSNQPQHF. In nucleotides, the CDR3 is TGTGCCAGCTCACCGGGACGGAGCAATCAGCCCCAGCATTTT. The whole variable domain, remainder taken from reference TRBV18 and TRBJ1-5, is NAGVMQNPRHLVRRRGQEARLRCSPMKGHSHVYWYRQLPEEGLKFMVYLQKENIIDESGMPKERFSAEFPKEGPSILRIQQVVRGDSAAYFCASSPGRSNQPQHFGDGTRLSIL.

The chain has TRBV27 and TRBJ1-1; a possible D gene is TRBD1 (6 bases). The CDR3 extends over 15 amino acids. V was trimmed by 4 bases and J by 5 bases, leaving 17 bases between them. The germline gives CDR1 MNHEY, CDR2 SMNVEV (reference sequence). The CDR3: CASSSAGAGETEAFF. The DNA of the CDR3 is TGTGCCAGCAGTTCAGCGGGGGCGGGGGAAACTGAAGCTTTCTTT.

The chain uses TRBV15 and TRBJ1-5; the D is unclear. Trimming cost V 1 base and J 5 bases, with 18 bases left between them. This CDR3 region has 17 residues. The germline V gene has CDR1 LNHNV and CDR2 YYDKDF (reference sequence). The CDR3 bases are TGTGCCACCAGCAGAGGATTTAGGAGAGGGCACTATCAGCCCCAGCATTTT. Amino acids: CATSRGFRRGHYQPQHF.